The present T cell receptor (beta chain) was sequenced within a study of response to subunit inactivated influenza vaccine. This clonotype was counted a few times. What it binds is unknown. CDR1 is SNHLY and CDR2 is FYNNEI in the germline V gene. Trimming took 4 bases from V and 4 from J; bases not matched to a gene: 9. The CDR3 length is 16 residues. General study results and limits: Authors suggested each seasonal influenza vaccination recruits few new T cells.

TCRdb itself ran the RT-PCR reads through MiXCR, one entry per CDR3 protein. The table includes 500,000 to 750,000 distinct CDR3 sequences, 11% to 15% detected once. The sequence derives from a man between 50 and 59 years old who received an inactivated influenza vaccine. The gene calls are TRBV2 and TRBJ2-5, with 10 bases identical to TRBD1. This sample comprised PBMCs from blood, obtained about 13 days after vaccination. CDR3 sequence: CASSGPGTGDVETQYF. The DNA for the CDR3 is TGTGCCAGCAGTGGTCCGGGGACAGGGGATGTAGAGACCCAGTACTTC.